This T cell receptor beta chain stems from a study of cytomegalovirus exposure and HLA in healthy donors. The study's findings and limits: Listed as cytomegalovirus-associated were over 150 TCR beta chains.

Primers included in the PCR were 60 Vbeta and 13 Jbeta primers. Only in-frame clones appear in the TCRdb table, and some are missing; sequencing was by immunoSEQ multiplex PCR. The table records approximately 53,000 clones, roughly 75% of them present only once. Note on this clone: Its matching antigen is unknown.

This TCR was recovered from a young man in good health and CMV-seropositive. Input material: PBMCs.

The DNA for the CDR3 is TGTGCCAGCCAGGGCTCGACTAGCGGGGGGACGACGTCCTACGAGCAGTACTTC. Translating it yields CASQGSTSGGTTSYEQYF. The rearrangement joins TRBV4-2 to TRBJ2-7, with TRBD2 matching over 13 bases. This CDR3 is built from 18 residues. Germline V CDR1 and CDR2: LGHNA, YNFKEQ. The V and J ends lost 8 bases and 1 base, in that order; junction bases with no gene match: 14.